The 3 T cell receptor beta chains presented below share a single source sample, sequenced in a study of T cell repertoires in cytomegalovirus infection (dated by TCRdb to between 2019 and 2020). These receptors have no identified antigens. This sample was sequenced with an Illumina HiSeq 1500. TCRdb itself trimmed the public reads at Q25 with fastp, ran MiXCR and retained productive beta chains. Rows are combined by CDR3 protein, so each entry shows the most common genes and DNA. This sample comprises just over 450,000 distinct CDR3 sequences, approximately 40% of them detected only once. Just under 45% of the sample is taken by the ten largest. According to the study, the label for this sample's treatment or condition signals: in vitro stimulation with specific CMV peptide epitopes to enrich CMV-specific T cells. The sequences come from cultured PBMCs, collected from culture after CMV antigen stimulation. These TCRs come from a human donor in good health (CMV status not recorded). Some clones in this sample may be carry-over from other donors' samples.

This clonotype was picked up many times. J is TRBJ2-3 and V is TRBV7-2, with D possibly matching TRBD2 (5 bases). The CDR3 covers 12 residues. Germline loops: CDR1 SGHTA, CDR2 FQGNSA. V lost 3 bases to trimming and J lost 6 bases, with 7 bases between them. In DNA, the CDR3 is TGTGCCAGCAGCTTCCTAGCCGATACGCAGTATTTT. Its translation is CASSFLADTQYF.

The chain couples TRBV7-9 to TRBJ2-3; the match to TRBD1 covers 10 bases. V trimming: 5 bases; J trimming: 2 bases; junction bases outside the gene matches: 7. Germline CDR1 is SEHNR and CDR2 is FQNEAQ (reference sequence). The CDR3 is made up of 16 amino acids. The chain's CDR3 is CASSGRTGGYTDTQYF. CDR3 in DNA: TGTGCCAGCAGCGGGCGGACAGGGGGGTACACAGATACGCAGTATTTT.

The chain links TRBV11-2 to TRBJ2-5, with a weak D call TRBD2 (5 bases). The V end lost 1 base, the J end lost 5 bases, and 8 bases lay between the germline ends. This CDR3 region has 13 residues. The germline CDR1 and CDR2 sequences are SGHAT and FQNNGV. The CDR3 loop is CASSLGGSETQYF. In DNA, the CDR3 is TGTGCCAGCAGCTTAGGAGGGAGCGAGACCCAGTACTTC. Together with reference TRBV11-2 and TRBJ2-5, the CDR3 gives the full variable domain: EAGVAQSPRYKIIEKRQSVAFWCNPISGHATLYWYQQILGQGPKLLIQFQNNGVVDDSQLPKDRFSAERLKGVDSTLKIQPAKLEDSAVYLCASSLGGSETQYFGPGTRLLVL.